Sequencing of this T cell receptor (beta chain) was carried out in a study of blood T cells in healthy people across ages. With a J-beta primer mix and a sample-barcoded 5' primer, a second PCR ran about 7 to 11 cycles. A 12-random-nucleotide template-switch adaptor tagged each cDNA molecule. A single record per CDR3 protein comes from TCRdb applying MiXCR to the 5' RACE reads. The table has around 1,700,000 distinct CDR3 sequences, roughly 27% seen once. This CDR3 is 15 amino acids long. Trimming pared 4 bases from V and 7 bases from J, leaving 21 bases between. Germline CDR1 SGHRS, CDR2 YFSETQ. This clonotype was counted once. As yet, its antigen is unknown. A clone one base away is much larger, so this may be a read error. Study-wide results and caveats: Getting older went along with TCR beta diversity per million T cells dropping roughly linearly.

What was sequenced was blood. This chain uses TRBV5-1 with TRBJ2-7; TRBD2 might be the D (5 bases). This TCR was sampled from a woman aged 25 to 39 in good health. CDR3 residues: CASSLSVTGNNEQYF. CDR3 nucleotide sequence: TGCGCCAGCAGCCTTAGCGTAACGGGAAACAATGAGCAGTACTTC. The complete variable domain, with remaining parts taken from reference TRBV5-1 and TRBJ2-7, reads KAGVTQTPRYLIKTRGQQVTLSCSPISGHRSVSWYQQTPGQGLQFLFEYFSETQRNKGNFPGRFSGRQFSNSRSEMNVSTLELGDSALYLCASSLSVTGNNEQYFGPGTRLTVT.